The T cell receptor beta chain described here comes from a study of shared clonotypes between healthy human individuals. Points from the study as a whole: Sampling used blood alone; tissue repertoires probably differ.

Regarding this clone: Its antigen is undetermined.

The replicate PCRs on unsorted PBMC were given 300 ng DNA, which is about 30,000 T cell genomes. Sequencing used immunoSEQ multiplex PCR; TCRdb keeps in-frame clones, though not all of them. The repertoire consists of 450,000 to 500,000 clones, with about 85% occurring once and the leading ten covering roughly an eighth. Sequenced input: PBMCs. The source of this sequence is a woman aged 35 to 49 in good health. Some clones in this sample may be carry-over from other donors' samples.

The CDR3 is CASSYTPGAPDEQYF. The DNA for the CDR3 is TGTGCCAGCAGTTACACCCCCGGGGCCCCTGACGAGCAGTACTTC. J is TRBJ2-7 and V is TRBV6-6; either TRBD1 or TRBD2 may supply D (5 bases each). The V gene lost 2 bases and the J gene lost 5 bases, with 16 bases spanning the gap. Per the germline V gene, CDR1 is MNHNY and CDR2 is SVGAGI (reference sequence). The CDR3 totals 15 residues.